This TCR beta chain appears in the sequencing data of a study of blood T cell repertoires in COVID-19. Measured with immunoSEQ multiplex PCR; TCRdb has only the in-frame clones, and not every one. The data show approximately 80,000 clones, 81% seen once. Germline CDR1 reads MRHNA; CDR2 reads SNTAGT. This CDR3 region has 13 residues. The ends were cut back, 3 bases at V and 7 bases at J, with 12 bases in the middle. Input material: peripheral blood. The V gene is TRBV6-4, the J gene TRBJ1-2; D not certain. The TCR sequence derives from a man older than 75 with acute or convalescent COVID-19. In nucleotides, the CDR3 is TGTGCCAGCAGTGAAACCAGTCGGGGTGGCTACACCTTC. Its protein is CASSETSRGGYTF.